What follows are 8 T cell receptor beta chains derived from one specimen sequenced in a study of blood T cells in healthy people across ages (dated by TCRdb to 2013 to 2016). The library was prepared using 5' RACE. Sequencer: Illumina HiSeq 2500. The second PCR ran for about 6 to 12 cycles and used a J-beta primer mix along with a sample-barcoded 5' primer. TCRdb reprocessing: public reads trimmed at Q25 with fastp, clones called with MiXCR, in-frame beta chains kept. When rows share a CDR3 protein, they turn into one entry using the most common DNA and genes. The sample has around 690,000 distinct CDR3 sequences on record, roughly 53% of them singletons. Over 30% of the sample is in the top ten clones. Sequencing was done on a sample of blood. The receptors come from a man aged 60-69 years in good health.

The chain has TRBV18 and TRBJ2-7; perhaps TRBD2 as D (7 bases). The CDR3 is made up of 15 amino acids. The germline CDR1 and CDR2 sequences are KGHSH and LQKENI. V lost 2 bases to trimming and J lost 0 bases, with 11 bases between them. CDR3 DNA sequence: TGTGCCAGCTCACCAGGGGGGGGCAGCTCCTACGAGCAGTACTTC. Translation gives CASSPGGGSSYEQYF.

V gene TRBV4-1 combines with J gene TRBJ2-2; 9 nucleotides align to TRBD2. Germline V lookup: CDR1 MGHRA, CDR2 YSYEKL. The CDR3 runs 18 residues. After removal of 2 bases from V and 5 bases from J, the junction contained 12 bases not matched to a gene. The CDR3 spells CASSQIAGGPFRTGELFF. CDR3 DNA: TGCGCCAGCAGCCAAATTGCGGGGGGGCCGTTTCGGACCGGGGAGCTGTTTTTT.

The V and J genes are TRBV5-6 and TRBJ2-5; tentatively, D is TRBD1 (6 bases). The CDR3 is made up of 16 amino acids. Germline CDR1 SGHDT, CDR2 YYEEEE. Trimming took off 2 bases at V and 1 base at J, with 15 bases between the two ends. The CDR3 is CASSFGNRGGQETQYF. CDR3 in DNA: TGTGCCAGCAGCTTCGGTAATCGAGGGGGCCAAGAGACCCAGTACTTC.

The chain employs TRBV12-3 or TRBV12-4 and TRBJ2-5, with 8 bases lining up with TRBD1. The V and J ends lost 7 bases and 2 bases, in that order; junction bases with no gene match: 6. The CDR3 sequence is 14 residues long. The CDR3, as DNA: TGTGCCAGCACGGCAGGGGGCACACAAGAGACCCAGTACTTC. Encoded protein: CASTAGGTQETQYF.

The chain joins TRBV20-1 to TRBJ2-5, with D uncertain. From germline, CDR1 is DFQATT and CDR2 SNEGSKA (reference sequence). V was trimmed by 6 bases and J by 2 bases, leaving 13 bases between them. The CDR3 runs to 13 residues. In DNA form, the CDR3 reads TGCAGTGCGGTGTCGGCTTCTCAAGAGACCCAGTACTTC. This translates into CSAVSASQETQYF.

This clonotype was seen at least ten times. V usage is TRBV4-2 and J usage is TRBJ2-6; possibly TRBD1 for D (5 bases). Germline-derived CDR1 and CDR2 are LGHNA and YNFKEQ. The CDR3 spans 16 residues. The germline V and J ends were trimmed by 5 bases and 2 bases, with 13 bases remaining between them. CDR3 loop: CASSNSRVAGANVLTF. For the CDR3, the DNA is TGTGCCAGCAGCAACTCCAGGGTAGCTGGGGCCAACGTCCTGACTTTC.

The chain uses TRBV5-6 and TRBJ2-1; D ambiguous. The V end lost 3 bases, the J end lost 3 bases, and 13 bases lay between the germline ends. The V gene's germline CDR1 is SGHDT and CDR2 YYEEEE. The CDR3 spans 15 residues. CDR3 DNA sequence: TGTGCCAGCAGCTACCCCTCGGCGTTCTACAATGAGCAGTTCTTC. The encoded protein is CASSYPSAFYNEQFF.

This chain links TRBV5-1 with TRBJ2-3, with a weak D call TRBD1 (6 bases). CDR1 SGHRS and CDR2 YFSETQ come from the germline V gene. The length of the CDR3 is 15 residues. Trimming shortened V by 4 bases and J by 0 bases, and 12 bases separated the two germline ends. The CDR3 coding sequence is TGCGCCAGCAGCACAGGGCGAACTAGCACAGATACGCAGTATTTT. The encoded protein is CASSTGRTSTDTQYF.